This TCR beta chain came from a study of blood T cells in healthy people across ages. The donors, healthy Caucasians from Russia, were aged roughly 6 to 90. Then a second PCR, running roughly 7 to 11 cycles, was carried out with a sample-barcoded 5' primer and a J-beta primer mix. The authors tagged each cDNA molecule using a template-switch adaptor with 12 random nucleotides. Sequencing yielded, for each sample, at least 2.5 million paired-end reads carrying CDR3. TCRdb re-derived calls from the 5' RACE reads in MiXCR, one entry per CDR3 protein. The sample gives around 1.7 million distinct CDR3 sequences, roughly 27% of which show up once; 7.7% is in the top ten. The CDR3 covers 17 residues. Unmatched junction bases numbered 11, after V lost 3 bases and J lost 5 bases. Germline values: CDR1 LNHDA, CDR2 SQIVND (reference sequence).

Sequencing used blood. The chain combines TRBV19 with TRBJ1-5; 9 bases match TRBD1. The sequence was obtained from a woman in her thirties in good health. The CDR3 coding sequence is TGTGCCAGTAGTATGAGTTTTGGGACAGGGATTGATCAGCCCCAGCATTTT. As protein: CASSMSFGTGIDQPQHF.